The following is a TCR beta chain sequence with its context. Antigen unknown. These data originate in a study of T cell responses to AZD1222 COVID-19 vaccine. The V end was cut by 4 bases, the J end by 5 bases, with 20 bases between. The V gene's germline CDR1 is SEHNR and CDR2 FQNEAQ (reference sequence). CDR3 length: 16 residues. Profiled with immunoSEQ multiplex PCR; TCRdb holds only in-frame clones, not every one. This sample carries 99,000 or so clones, roughly 90% of them seen once, and the ten largest clones take about 2.5%. Findings of the study overall: Only a handful of people who got AZD1222 tested seropositive at baseline.

The chain links TRBV7-9 to TRBJ1-1; D might be TRBD1 (6 bases). The sequenced sample was peripheral blood, obtained on day 0 of AZD1222 vaccination. The receptor was derived from an adult in good health. CDR3 DNA sequence: TGTGCCAGCAGCTCATGGGGGCTTGGAAGGAATACTGAAGCTTTCTTT. As protein: CASSSWGLGRNTEAFF.